This T cell receptor (beta chain) derives from a study of shared clonotypes between healthy human individuals (dated by TCRdb to about 2020). In terms of the full investigation: Two women and a few men aged 18 to 49 years were included in the cohort. Blood TCR repertoires of roughly five healthy adults were deeply sequenced to estimate repertoire size and the extent of clonotype sharing between individuals. Per donor, three plates each were used for CD4 naive and CD4 memory, two for CD8 naive, and one for CD8 memory. To increase sequencing depth and limit assay-specific biases, TCR repertoire library preparation and sequencing were carried out by different laboratories using diverse techniques. Leukapheresis yielded between about 0.85 and 9 billion PBMCs per donor. Broader findings and caveats from the paper: Based on pairwise subsampling, the degree of clonotype sharing among donors was expected to be affected by sequencing depth. Larger estimated clonotype richness was generally found for naive subsets than for memory subsets. Because the study included only a small number of donors, the genetic and exposure-history diversity represented was limited. Rarefaction of sorted-subset datasets indicated incomplete sequencing despite the large sequencing depth. Approximately 5% of naive CD4, around 4% of naive CD8, roughly 2.4% of memory CD4, and less than 0.45% of memory CD8 clonotypes were shared across several donors. Compared with non-shared clonotypes, the clonotypes found in all four sorted-subset donors had higher generation probabilities. Sampling was restricted to blood, and TCR repertoires in tissues likely differ from the TCR repertoires found in blood.

Of note for this clone: No antigen is known for it. Qualities for individual bases were not recorded, and no much larger clone is one base off.

Donors were healthy HIV-negative adults with no recently reported acute infections or vaccinations. Every donor was a Caucasian adult living in Nashville, Tennessee, USA. CD4+ T cells were enriched by magnetic negative selection, after which naive cells were positively selected on CD45RA and the negative fraction was taken as the memory subset. Blood was collected by leukapheresis, and PBMCs were isolated by Ficoll-Histopaque density gradient centrifugation and then cryopreserved in liquid nitrogen vapor phase. Purity and quantity of every magnetically sorted T cell population were checked by analytical flow cytometry. From each sorted fraction, genomic DNA was isolated and quantified by UV absorbance on a Nanodrop 2000c. Using the deep immunoSEQ assay, multiplex PCR amplified TCR CDR3 regions from genomic DNA. Genomic DNA extracted from each cell subset was distributed evenly over all wells of several immunoSEQ 96-well plates, and each plate served as one replicate. Each replicate PCR for sorted subsets received approximately 220 ng genomic DNA, equal to tens of thousands of T cell genomes. Purified libraries were quantified with a Qubit 3.0 fluorometer, sized on a Bioanalyzer 2100, and re-quantified with the KAPA Library Quantification kit. Every immunoSEQ 96-well plate was sequenced on a dedicated single-read 150-cycle Illumina NextSeq 550 flow cell. Under the source paper's analysis protocol: Because the immunoSEQ output held only junctional sequences and lacked quality scores, the filtering could not match the filtering applied to full-length reads. To assign V/J genes and CDR3, sequences were annotated against IMGT germline references using PyIR, a Python wrapper for IgBLAST v1.9. Reads were filtered out if the reads had weak V/J assignments (E-value above 1e-6), no CDR3, stop codons, out-of-frame junctions, or ambiguous translated residues. V3J clonotypes were defined by identical inferred V gene, J gene, and CDR3 amino acid sequence. To compute the percentage overlap between repertoires, the number of shared unique clonotypes was divided by the size of the smaller repertoire. RTK rarefaction, the Chao1 estimator, and Recon v2.1 estimates of unobserved clonotypes were used to assess repertoire richness. OLGA was used to compute generation probabilities for all TCRbeta clonotypes that the gDNA method yielded from four donors. TCRdb carries this immuneACCESS record with in-frame sequences only. Its versions omit some clonotypes, under half of them owing to an unresolved V gene in the studies checked, with the rest unexplained. V and J calls plus clone size are reproduced from that table; the DNA served to infer D and trimming. The sample table shows under 600,000 clones, and 90% to 97% are seen once. The biggest ten clones account for about 0.06% of the sample.

Cut back by 3 bases and 3 bases, the V and J ends lie 15 bases apart. The CDR3 runs 16 amino acids, cysteine and phenylalanine included. Only CDR3 DNA is held: 48 bases, read in frame from base 1. CDR1 and CDR2, looked up from the germline V gene, are MDHEN and SYDVKM. The sequence was obtained from a woman in her 30s in good health. The sequenced sample consisted of naive CD4+ T cells sorted from blood. The cell subset or site label of this sample denotes: CD45RA+ positively selected. This chain is built from TRBV28 and TRBJ1-5; the D segment cannot be called with confidence. This receptor has the CDR3 CASSFFPLGINQPQHF. The DNA sequence is given as TGTGCCAGCAGTTTTTTCCCGTTGGGGATCAATCAGCCCCAGCATTTT.